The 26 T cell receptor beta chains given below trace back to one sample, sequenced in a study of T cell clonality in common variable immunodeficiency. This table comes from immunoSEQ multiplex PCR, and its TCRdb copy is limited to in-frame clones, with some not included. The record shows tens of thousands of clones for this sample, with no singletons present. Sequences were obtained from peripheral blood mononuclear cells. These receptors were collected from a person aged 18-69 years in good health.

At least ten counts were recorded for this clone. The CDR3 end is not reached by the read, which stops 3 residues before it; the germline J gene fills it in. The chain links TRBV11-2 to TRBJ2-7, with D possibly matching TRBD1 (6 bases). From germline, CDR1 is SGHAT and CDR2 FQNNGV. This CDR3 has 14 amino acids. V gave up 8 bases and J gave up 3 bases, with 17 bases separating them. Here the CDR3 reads CASGEGVGVYEQYF. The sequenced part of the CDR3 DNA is TGTGCCAGCGGAGAGGGGGTGGGGGTCTACGAG.

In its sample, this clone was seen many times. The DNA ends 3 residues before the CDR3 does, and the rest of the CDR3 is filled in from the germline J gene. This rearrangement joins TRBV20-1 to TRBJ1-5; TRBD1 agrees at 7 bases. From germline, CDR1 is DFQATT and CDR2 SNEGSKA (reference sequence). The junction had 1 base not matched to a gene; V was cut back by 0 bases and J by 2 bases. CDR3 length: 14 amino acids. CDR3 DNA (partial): TGCAGTGCTAGAGACAGGGGGGGCAATCAGCCC. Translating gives CSARDRGGNQP. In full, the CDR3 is CSARDRGGNQPQHF.

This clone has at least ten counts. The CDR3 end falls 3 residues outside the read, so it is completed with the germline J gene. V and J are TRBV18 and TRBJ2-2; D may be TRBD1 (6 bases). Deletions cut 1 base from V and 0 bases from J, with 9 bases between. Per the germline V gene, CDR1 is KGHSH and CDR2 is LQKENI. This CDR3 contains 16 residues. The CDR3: CASSPRGTPNTGELFF. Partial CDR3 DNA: TGTGCCAGCTCACCACGGGGGACACCGAACACCGGGGAG.

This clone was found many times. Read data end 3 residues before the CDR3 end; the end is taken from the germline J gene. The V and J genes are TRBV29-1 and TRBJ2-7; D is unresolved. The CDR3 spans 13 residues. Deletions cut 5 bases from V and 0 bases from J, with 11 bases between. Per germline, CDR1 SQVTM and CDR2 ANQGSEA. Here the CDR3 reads CSVPSSTSYEQYF. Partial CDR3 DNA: TGCAGCGTTCCCTCCAGTACCTCCTACGAG.

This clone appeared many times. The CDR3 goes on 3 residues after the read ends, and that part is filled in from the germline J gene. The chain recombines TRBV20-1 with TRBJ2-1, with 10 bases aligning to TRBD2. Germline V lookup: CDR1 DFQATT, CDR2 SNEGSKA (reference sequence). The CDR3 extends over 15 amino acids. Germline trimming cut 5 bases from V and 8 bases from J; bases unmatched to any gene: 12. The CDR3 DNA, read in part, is TGCAGTGCTCGTCGTCTAGCGGGAGAATCTTATGAG. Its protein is CSARRLAGESYE. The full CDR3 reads CSARRLAGESYEQFF.

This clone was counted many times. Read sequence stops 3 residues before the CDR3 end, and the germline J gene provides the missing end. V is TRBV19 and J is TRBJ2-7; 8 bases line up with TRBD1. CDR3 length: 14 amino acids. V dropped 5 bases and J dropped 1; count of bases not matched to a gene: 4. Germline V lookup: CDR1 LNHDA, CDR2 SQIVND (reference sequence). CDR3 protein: CASSVGQGSYEQYF. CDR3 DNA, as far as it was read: TGTGCCAGTAGTGTAGGACAGGGTTCCTACGAG.

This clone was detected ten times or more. The CDR3 loop reads CASSFSVLDTQYF. The part of the CDR3 DNA that was read is TGTGCCAGCAGCTTCTCGGTCCTAGATACG. The rearrangement uses TRBV7-3 and TRBJ2-3; D ambiguous. The DNA ends 3 residues before the CDR3 does, and the rest of the CDR3 is filled in from the germline J gene. The CDR3 runs to 13 residues. With 3 bases removed from V and 5 bases from J, the gap between germline ends came to 9 bases. Germline V gene sequence: CDR1 SGHTA, CDR2 FQGTGA.

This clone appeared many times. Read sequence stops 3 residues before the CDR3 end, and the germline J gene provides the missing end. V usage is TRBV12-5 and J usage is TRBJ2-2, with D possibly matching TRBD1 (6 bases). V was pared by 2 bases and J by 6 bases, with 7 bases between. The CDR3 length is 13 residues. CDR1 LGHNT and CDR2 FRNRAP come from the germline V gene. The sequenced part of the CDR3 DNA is TGTGCTAGTGGTTTGACAGGGTCCGGGGAG. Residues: CASGLTGSGE. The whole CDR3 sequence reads CASGLTGSGELFF.

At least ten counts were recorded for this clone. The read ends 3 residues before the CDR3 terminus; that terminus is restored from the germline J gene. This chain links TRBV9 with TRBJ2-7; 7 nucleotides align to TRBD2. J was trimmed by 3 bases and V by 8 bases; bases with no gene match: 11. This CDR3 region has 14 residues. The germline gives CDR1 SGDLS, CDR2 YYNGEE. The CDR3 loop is CASSGASGFYEQYF. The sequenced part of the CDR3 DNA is TGTGCCAGTTCTGGGGCTAGCGGTTTCTACGAG.

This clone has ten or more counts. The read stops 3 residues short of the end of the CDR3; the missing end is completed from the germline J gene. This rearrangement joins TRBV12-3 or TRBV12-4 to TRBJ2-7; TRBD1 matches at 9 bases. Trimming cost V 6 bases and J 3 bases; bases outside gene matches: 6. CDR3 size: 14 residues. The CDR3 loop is CASRATGGDYEQYF. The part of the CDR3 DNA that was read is TGTGCCAGCAGGGCGACAGGGGGGGACTACGAG.

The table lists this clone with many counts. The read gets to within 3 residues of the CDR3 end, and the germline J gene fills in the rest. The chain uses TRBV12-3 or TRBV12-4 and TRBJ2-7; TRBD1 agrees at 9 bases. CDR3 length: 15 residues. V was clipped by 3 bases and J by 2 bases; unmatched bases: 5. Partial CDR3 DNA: TGTGCCAGCAGTTTCCGACAGGGGGATACCTACGAG. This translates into CASSFRQGDTYE. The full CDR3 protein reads CASSFRQGDTYEQYF.

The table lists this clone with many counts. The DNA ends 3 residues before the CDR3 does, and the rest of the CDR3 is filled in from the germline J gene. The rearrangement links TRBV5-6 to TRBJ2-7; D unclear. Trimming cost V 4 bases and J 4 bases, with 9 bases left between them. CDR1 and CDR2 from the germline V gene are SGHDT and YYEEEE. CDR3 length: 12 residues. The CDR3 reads CASSLVAYEQYF. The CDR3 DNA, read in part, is TGTGCCAGCAGCCTGGTGGCATACGAG.

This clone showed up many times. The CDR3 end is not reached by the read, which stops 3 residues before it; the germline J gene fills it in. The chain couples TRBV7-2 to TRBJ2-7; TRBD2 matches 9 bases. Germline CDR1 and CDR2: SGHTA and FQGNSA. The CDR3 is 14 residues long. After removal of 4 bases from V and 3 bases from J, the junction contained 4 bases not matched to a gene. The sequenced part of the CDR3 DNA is TGTGCCAGCAGCTACCAAGCGGGAGGCTACGAG. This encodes CASSYQAGGYE. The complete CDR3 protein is CASSYQAGGYEQYF.

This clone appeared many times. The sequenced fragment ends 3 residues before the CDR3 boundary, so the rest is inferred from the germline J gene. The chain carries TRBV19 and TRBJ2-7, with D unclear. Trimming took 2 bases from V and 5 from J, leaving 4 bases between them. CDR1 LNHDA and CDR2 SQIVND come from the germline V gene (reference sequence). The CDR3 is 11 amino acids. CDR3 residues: CASSIRDEQYF. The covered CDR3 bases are TGTGCCAGTAGTATACGGGACGAG.

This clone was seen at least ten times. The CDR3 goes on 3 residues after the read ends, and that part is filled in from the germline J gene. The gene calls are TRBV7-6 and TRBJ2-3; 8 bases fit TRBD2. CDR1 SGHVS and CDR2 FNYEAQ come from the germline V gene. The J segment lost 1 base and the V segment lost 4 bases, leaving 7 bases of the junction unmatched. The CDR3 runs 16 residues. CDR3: CASSSIAGLGTDTQYF. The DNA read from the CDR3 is TGTGCCAGCAGCTCTATAGCGGGGTTAGGCACAGATACG.

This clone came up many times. The CDR3 spells CASSGTSGRETQYF. The sequenced CDR3 bases are TGCGCCAGCAGCGGGACTAGCGGGAGAGAAACG. The rearrangement joins TRBV5-1 to TRBJ2-3; TRBD2 matches at 14 bases. The read ends 3 residues shy of where the CDR3 ends; the end is completed using the germline J gene. The CDR3 consists of 14 residues. Per the germline V gene, CDR1 is SGHRS and CDR2 is YFSETQ.

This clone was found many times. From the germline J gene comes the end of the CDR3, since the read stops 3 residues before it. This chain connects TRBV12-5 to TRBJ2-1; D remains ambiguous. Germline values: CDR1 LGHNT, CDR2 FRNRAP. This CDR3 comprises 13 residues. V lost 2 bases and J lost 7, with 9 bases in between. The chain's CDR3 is CASGLPRLNEQFF. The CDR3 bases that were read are TGTGCTAGTGGTTTGCCGCGGCTTAATGAG. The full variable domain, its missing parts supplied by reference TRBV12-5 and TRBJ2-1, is DARVTQTPRHKVTEMGQEVTMRCQPILGHNTVFWYRQTMMQGLELLAYFRNRAPLDDSGMPKDRFSAEMPDATLATLKIQPSEPRDSAVYFCASGLPRLNEQFFGPGTRLTVL.

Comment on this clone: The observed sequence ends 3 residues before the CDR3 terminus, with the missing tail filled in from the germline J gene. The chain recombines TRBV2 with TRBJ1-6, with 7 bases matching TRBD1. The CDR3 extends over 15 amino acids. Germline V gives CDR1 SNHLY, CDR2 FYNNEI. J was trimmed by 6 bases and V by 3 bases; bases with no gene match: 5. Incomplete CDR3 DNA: TGTGCCAGCAGTGACCAGGGGACAGTTAATTCACCC. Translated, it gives CASSDQGTVNSP. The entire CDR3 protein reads CASSDQGTVNSPLHF.

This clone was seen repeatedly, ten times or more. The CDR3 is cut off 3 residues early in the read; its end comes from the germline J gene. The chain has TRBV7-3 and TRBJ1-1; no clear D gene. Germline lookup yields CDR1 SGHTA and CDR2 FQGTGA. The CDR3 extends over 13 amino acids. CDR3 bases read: TGTGCCAGCAGCTTAAGATCGAGCTCAGAA. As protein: CASSLRSSSE. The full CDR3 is CASSLRSSSEAFF.

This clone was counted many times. The CDR3 is CASSTHPGGGYEQYF. The CDR3 bases that were read are TGTGCCAGCAGTACCCACCCAGGGGGCGGCTACGAG. The rearrangement links TRBV2 to TRBJ2-7; 8 bases fit TRBD1. The read is 3 residues too short to cover the CDR3 end, so that end is filled in from the germline J gene. CDR1 is SNHLY and CDR2 is FYNNEI in the germline V gene. The CDR3 extends over 15 amino acids. V trimming: 5 bases; J trimming: 3 bases; junction bases outside the gene matches: 9.

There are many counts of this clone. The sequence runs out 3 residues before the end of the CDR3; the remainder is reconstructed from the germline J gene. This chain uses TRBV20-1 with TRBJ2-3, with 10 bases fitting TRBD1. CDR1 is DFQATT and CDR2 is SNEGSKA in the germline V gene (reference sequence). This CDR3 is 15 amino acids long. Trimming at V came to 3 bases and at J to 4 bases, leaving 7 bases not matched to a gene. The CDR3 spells CSASDRDRGPDTQYF. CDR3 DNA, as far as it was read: TGCAGTGCTAGTGACCGGGACAGGGGACCAGATACG.

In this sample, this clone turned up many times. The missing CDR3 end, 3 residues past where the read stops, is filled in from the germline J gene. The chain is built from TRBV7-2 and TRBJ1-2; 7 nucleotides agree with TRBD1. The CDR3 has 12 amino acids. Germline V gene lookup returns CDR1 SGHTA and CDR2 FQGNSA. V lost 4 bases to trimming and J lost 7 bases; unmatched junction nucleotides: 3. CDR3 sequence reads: CASSSDRVGYTF. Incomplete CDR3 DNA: TGTGCCAGCAGCTCCGACAGGGTTGGC.

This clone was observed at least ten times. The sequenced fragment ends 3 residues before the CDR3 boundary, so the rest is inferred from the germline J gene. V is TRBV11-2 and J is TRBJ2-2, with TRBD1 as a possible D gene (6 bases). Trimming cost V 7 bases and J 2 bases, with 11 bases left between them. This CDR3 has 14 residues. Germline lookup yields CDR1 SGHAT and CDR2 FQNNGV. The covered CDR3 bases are TGTGCCAGCACTTGGACAGCCAACACCGGGGAG. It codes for CASTWTANTGE. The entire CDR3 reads CASTWTANTGELFF. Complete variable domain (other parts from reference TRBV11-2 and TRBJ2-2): EAGVAQSPRYKIIEKRQSVAFWCNPISGHATLYWYQQILGQGPKLLIQFQNNGVVDDSQLPKDRFSAERLKGVDSTLKIQPAKLEDSAVYLCASTWTANTGELFFGEGSRLTVL.

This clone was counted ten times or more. The CDR3: CSARDQSAETYNEQFF. The sequenced part of the CDR3 DNA is TGCAGTGCTAGAGATCAATCAGCGGAAACCTACAATGAG. This chain uses TRBV20-1 with TRBJ2-1; tentative D call: TRBD2 (5 bases). The sequence runs out 3 residues before the end of the CDR3; the remainder is reconstructed from the germline J gene. V was cut by 0 bases and J by 2 bases, with 14 bases left in between. This CDR3 comprises 16 residues. Germline V gives CDR1 DFQATT, CDR2 SNEGSKA (reference sequence).

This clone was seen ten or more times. CDR3 residues: CACGTGEGQPQHF. The sequenced part of the CDR3 DNA is TGTGCCTGTGGGACAGGGGAGGGTCAGCCC. The V call is TRBV30, the J call TRBJ1-5, with 10 bases fitting TRBD1. Sequencing ends 3 residues short of the CDR3 end; the germline J gene provides the rest. J was trimmed by 6 bases and V by 6 bases; bases with no gene match: 5. The germline V gene encodes CDR1 GTSNPN and CDR2 SVGIG (reference sequence). The CDR3 runs to 13 residues. Supplemented by reference TRBV30 and TRBJ1-5, the full variable domain reads SQTIHQWPATLVQPVGSPLSLECTVEGTSNPNLYWYRQAAGRGLQLLFYSVGIGQISSEVPQNLSASRPQDRQFILSSKKLLLSDSGFYLCACGTGEGQPQHFGDGTRLSIL.

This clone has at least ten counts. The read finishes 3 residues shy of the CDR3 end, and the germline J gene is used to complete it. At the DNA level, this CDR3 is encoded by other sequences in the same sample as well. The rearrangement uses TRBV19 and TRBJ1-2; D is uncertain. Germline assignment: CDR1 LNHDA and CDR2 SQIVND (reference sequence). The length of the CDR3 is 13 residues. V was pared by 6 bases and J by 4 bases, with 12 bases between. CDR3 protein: CASSPAGRYGYTF. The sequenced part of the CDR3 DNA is TGTGCCAGTAGCCCGGCGGGCCGCTATGGC.